The subject of this entry is one T cell receptor (beta chain). The record originates from a study of blood T cell repertoires in COVID-19. Looking at the study overall: The United States, Italy and Spain provided the acute and convalescent COVID-19 samples.

This CDR3 region has 14 residues. The J segment lost 6 bases and the V segment lost 4 bases, leaving 6 bases of the junction unmatched. CDR1 is SGHAT, CDR2 FQNNGV, per germline. Authors' analysis steps: Counts of nucleated cells, estimated from reference gene primer amplification, were obtained. Sequencing was performed with immunoSEQ multiplex PCR; in TCRdb, only in-frame clones are kept and a portion is missing. V, J and clone size reflect that table, while D and trimming were determined from the DNA. The table records under 85,000 clones, around 88% of them present only once. This receptor was identified in a woman of 80 years or more with active or convalescent COVID-19. The sequenced sample was peripheral blood. The gene calls are TRBV11-2 and TRBJ2-4, with 7 nucleotides matching TRBD2. The CDR3 region has the DNA TGTGCCAGCAGCTCGCGGGAGAGAGGAAACATTCAGTACTTC. Encoded protein: CASSSRERGNIQYF.